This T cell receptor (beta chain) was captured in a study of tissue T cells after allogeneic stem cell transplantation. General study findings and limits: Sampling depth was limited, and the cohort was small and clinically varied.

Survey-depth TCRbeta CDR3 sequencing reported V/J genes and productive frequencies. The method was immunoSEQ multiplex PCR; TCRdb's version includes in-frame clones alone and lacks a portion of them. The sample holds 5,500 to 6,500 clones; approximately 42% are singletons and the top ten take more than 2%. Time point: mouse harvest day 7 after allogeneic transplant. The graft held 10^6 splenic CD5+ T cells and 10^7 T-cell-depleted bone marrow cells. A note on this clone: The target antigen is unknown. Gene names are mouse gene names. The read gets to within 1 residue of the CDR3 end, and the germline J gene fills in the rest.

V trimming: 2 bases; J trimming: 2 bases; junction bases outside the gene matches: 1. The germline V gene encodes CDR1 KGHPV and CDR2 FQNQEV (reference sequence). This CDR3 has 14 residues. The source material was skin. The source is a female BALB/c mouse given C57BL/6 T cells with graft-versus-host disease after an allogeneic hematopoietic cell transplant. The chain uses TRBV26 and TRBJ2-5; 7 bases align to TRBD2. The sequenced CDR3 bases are TGTGCCAGCAGTCTGCTGGGGGTCCAAGACACCCAGTAC. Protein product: CASSLLGVQDTQY. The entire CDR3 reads CASSLLGVQDTQYF.